Each of the 10 T cell receptor beta chains below was sequenced from the same sample in a study of blood T cells in healthy people across ages. It was with a sample-barcoded 5' primer and a J-beta primer mix that a second PCR of roughly 7 to 11 cycles was run. TCRdb passed the 5' RACE reads through MiXCR, listing each CDR3 protein once. The sample has 600,000 to 850,000 distinct CDR3 sequences; 20% to 25% are singletons. This same sample was also part of a study on T cells of mothers and their children.

Material: blood. Receptors originate from a boy aged 5 to 17 in good health.

In its sample, this clonotype was seen a few times. Mismatch with germline at one junction end may stem from a read error. This rearrangement joins TRBV29-1 to TRBJ2-5, with D possibly TRBD2 on 6 matching bases. Germline V gene data show CDR1 as SQVTM and CDR2 as ANQGSEA. This CDR3 region has 15 residues. In DNA, the CDR3 is TGCAGCGTTGAAGACGCCGGGACTGAAGAAGAGGCCCAGTACTTC. Encoded protein: CSVEDAGTEEEAQYF.

This clonotype appeared a few times. V usage is TRBV29-1 and J usage is TRBJ2-4, with D unclear. V lost 8 bases and J 1 base, leaving 12 bases between the germline ends. The CDR3 spans 13 residues. Germline V lookup: CDR1 SQVTM, CDR2 ANQGSEA. The CDR3 sequence is CSPSGDAKNIQYF. CDR3 bases: TGCAGCCCTTCTGGGGATGCCAAAAACATTCAGTACTTC.

The sample holds a few counts of this clonotype. This chain uses TRBV24-1 with TRBJ2-5, with a possible D match to TRBD1 (5 bases). The DNA matches TRBJ2-1 better at its end, which makes the J call doubtful. This CDR3 comprises 14 residues. Germline-derived CDR1 and CDR2 are KGHDR and SFDVKD. For the CDR3, the DNA is TGTGCCACCAGTGATTTGCAAGGGGAACCCGAGCAGTTCTTC. Translated: CATSDLQGEPEQFF.

This chain uses TRBV27 with TRBJ2-7, with unresolved D. Trimming cost V 4 bases and J 0 bases, with 10 bases left between them. The CDR3 sequence is 14 residues long. The V gene's germline CDR1 is MNHEY and CDR2 SMNVEV (reference sequence). CDR3 sequence (DNA): TGTGCCAGCAGTTCGTTAAGTTCCTCCTACGAGCAGTACTTC. Encoded protein: CASSSLSSSYEQYF.

This chain links TRBV6-5 with TRBJ2-5, with D perhaps matching TRBD2 (7 bases). From germline, CDR1 is MNHEY and CDR2 SVGAGI. The length of the CDR3 is 17 residues. The V end lost 2 bases, the J end lost 5 bases, and 21 bases lay between the germline ends. The CDR3 DNA reads TGTGCCAGCAGTTACGGCCGAGGGGGGGGTATATGGGAGACCCAGTACTTC. Its translation is CASSYGRGGGIWETQYF.

Only a few counts were recorded for this clonotype. The chain joins TRBV24-1 to TRBJ2-5; unclear D gene. CDR1 is KGHDR and CDR2 is SFDVKD in the germline V gene. The CDR3 consists of 15 residues. Trimming removed 4 bases at V and 1 base at J, with 12 bases between. The CDR3 loop is CATSDSPDLQETQYF. Written as DNA, the CDR3 is TGTGCCACCAGTGACAGTCCGGACCTCCAAGAGACCCAGTACTTC.

The chain has TRBV12-3 or TRBV12-4 and TRBJ1-5, with 8 bases lining up with TRBD1. After removal of 5 bases from V and 5 bases from J, the junction contained 5 bases not matched to a gene. The CDR3 length is 14 residues. The chain's CDR3 is CASSVTGEDQPQHF. DNA for the CDR3: TGTGCCAGCAGTGTGACAGGGGAGGATCAGCCCCAGCATTTT.

This chain joins TRBV29-1 and TRBJ2-3; D perhaps matches TRBD1 (6 bases). Germline loops: CDR1 SQVTM, CDR2 ANQGSEA. The CDR3 is 13 amino acids. V was trimmed by 7 bases and J by 0 bases, leaving 11 bases between them. CDR3 sequence (DNA): TGCAGCGGGAAGCAGGGGAGCACAGATACGCAGTATTTT. Translation gives CSGKQGSTDTQYF.

V gene TRBV29-1 combines with J gene TRBJ2-5, with D hard to call. TRBJ2-7 explains the end of the DNA better; the J call may be wrong. The CDR3 loop spans 12 amino acids. CDR1 and CDR2 from the germline V gene are SQVTM and ANQGSEA. CDR3 sequence: CSVELRLDEQYF. The CDR3 region has the DNA TGCAGCGTTGAGTTGCGGTTAGACGAGCAGTACTTC.

The chain joins TRBV11-2 to TRBJ2-3; a weak D match, TRBD1 (6 bases). Germline V gives CDR1 SGHAT, CDR2 FQNNGV. The V end lost 4 bases, the J end lost 3 bases, and 8 bases lay between the germline ends. The length of the CDR3 is 13 residues. The CDR3 sequence is CASSWGQTDTQYF. CDR3 nucleotides: TGTGCCAGCAGCTGGGGACAAACAGATACGCAGTATTTT. Full variable domain (rest looked up from reference TRBV11-2 and TRBJ2-3): EAGVAQSPRYKIIEKRQSVAFWCNPISGHATLYWYQQILGQGPKLLIQFQNNGVVDDSQLPKDRFSAERLKGVDSTLKIQPAKLEDSAVYLCASSWGQTDTQYFGPGTRLTVL.